The clone carrying this T cell receptor beta chain was observed once. The data are from a study of graft-versus-host responses after intestinal transplantation. Libraries were prepared by immunoSEQ multiplex PCR; TCRdb keeps only in-frame clonotypes and omits some of them. This table has approximately 7,000 clones, more than 60% appearing once. The graft tissue was processed, and this released both intraepithelial and lamina propria lymphocytes. The ends lost 5 bases at V and 4 bases at J; junction bases unmatched: 5. This CDR3 has 15 residues. The germline gives CDR1 MNHEY, CDR2 SVGAGI. The chain is built from TRBV6-5 and TRBJ2-3, with 11 bases fitting TRBD2. The sample here was ileum tissue, taken around 33 weeks after intestinal transplantation. This sequence was found in a human patient who received an intestinal transplant, so some T cells may come from the graft donor. As DNA, the CDR3 is TGTGCCAGCAGTCAGACTAGCGGGAACCCAGATACGCAGTATTTT. This encodes CASSQTSGNPDTQYF.